These 7 T cell receptor beta chains came from one sample sequenced in a study of shared clonotypes between healthy human individuals. TCRdb's table, derived via immunoSEQ multiplex PCR, lists solely in-frame clones and lacks some. The data show about 2 million clones, roughly 96% seen once. The sequenced sample consisted of naive CD4+ T cells sorted from blood. Subset denoted: CD45RA+ positively selected. These receptors originate from a man aged 18 to 30 in good health.

This clone appeared once. The rearrangement links TRBV6-1 to TRBJ2-2; no reliable D call. The CDR3 is 15 amino acids. Germline V gene data show CDR1 as MNHNS and CDR2 as SASEGT. The V end was cut by 2 bases, the J end by 4 bases, with 11 bases between. For the CDR3, the DNA is TGTGCCAGCAGTGAACGACGGCAGCTCACCGGGGAGCTGTTTTTT. It encodes CASSERRQLTGELFF.

The CDR3 coding sequence is TGTGCCAGCAGCTTAGAGGCTAGCGTAGATACGCAGTATTTT. Protein: CASSLEASVDTQYF. This chain links TRBV11-2 with TRBJ2-3; maybe TRBD2 (6 bases). Germline V gives CDR1 SGHAT, CDR2 FQNNGV. Between the trimmed V and J ends, which lost 0 bases and 5 bases, there was a span of 9 bases. The CDR3 is made up of 14 amino acids.

V usage is TRBV5-4 and J usage is TRBJ2-7; 7 bases fit TRBD2. Trimming cost V 4 bases and J 6 bases; bases outside gene matches: 13. Germline-derived CDR1 and CDR2 are SGHNT and YYREEE (reference sequence). The CDR3 extends over 15 amino acids. The CDR3 here is CASSAGGGTSREQYF. The CDR3 DNA sequence: TGTGCCAGCAGCGCCGGCGGGGGAACCTCCCGCGAGCAGTACTTC.

The CDR3 DNA follows: TGTGCCAGCAGCTTAAGACGGGGCGTTGAAGCTTTCTTT. It codes for CASSLRRGVEAFF. The chain recombines TRBV7-6 with TRBJ1-1; tentative D call: TRBD1 (5 bases). Trimming removed 2 bases at V and 7 bases at J, with 11 bases between. The CDR3 is 13 amino acids. Germline-derived CDR1 and CDR2 are SGHVS and FNYEAQ.

V gene TRBV12-5 combines with J gene TRBJ2-7, with 11 bases matching TRBD1. CDR3 size: 16 residues. Germline assignment: CDR1 LGHNT and CDR2 FRNRAP. With V trimmed by 1 base and J by 2 bases, 4 bases remained unmatched. CDR3 residues: CASGLDPGQGAYEQYF. As DNA, the CDR3 is TGTGCTAGTGGTTTGGACCCGGGACAGGGGGCCTACGAGCAGTACTTC. Using reference TRBV12-5 and TRBJ2-7 for the parts outside the CDR3, the full variable domain is DARVTQTPRHKVTEMGQEVTMRCQPILGHNTVFWYRQTMMQGLELLAYFRNRAPLDDSGMPKDRFSAEMPDATLATLKIQPSEPRDSAVYFCASGLDPGQGAYEQYFGPGTRLTVT.

With respect to this clone: Different DNA sequences within this sample yield the same CDR3. The CDR3 protein is CASSYSGSGIYEQYF. For the CDR3, the DNA is TGTGCCAGCAGTTACTCTGGATCAGGCATCTACGAGCAGTACTTC. This chain joins TRBV6-5 and TRBJ2-7; D gene uncertain. The V end was cut by 0 bases, the J end by 3 bases, with 12 bases between. Germline V gives CDR1 MNHEY, CDR2 SVGAGI. The CDR3 loop spans 15 amino acids.

The chain recombines TRBV11-3 with TRBJ1-2, with D possibly TRBD1 on 5 matching bases. Germline CDR1 and CDR2: SGHNT and YENEEA. CDR3 length equals 13 residues. The V and J ends lost 3 bases and 8 bases respectively, with 13 bases between them. Here the CDR3 DNA reads TGTGCCAGCAGCTTCGACGGGGGTAAAGGCTACACCTTC. Translating gives CASSFDGGKGYTF.